A selection of T cell receptor beta chains follows, all from one sample in a study of human T cells and chemical hapten exposure. Each CDR3 protein is one row after TCRdb ran MiXCR on the 5' RACE reads. This table holds around 82,000 distinct CDR3 sequences, 7% to 8% found once. The source is a male donor in good health. Each CDR3 is given without its conserved first and last residue. A D gene is named only where the DNA matches it firmly.

>TRBJ2-3|12|-|TRBV18
ASSPISGADTQY
>TRBJ2-2|17|-|TRBV13
ASSPAGTESTSNTGELF
>TRBJ1-5|13|-|TRBV20-1
SASNFLANDQPQH
>TRBJ1-6|13|TRBD1|TRBV20-1
SARVTGGFNSPLH
>TRBJ1-1|10|-|TRBV6-1
ASSEGGRGAF
>TRBJ1-1|12|-|TRBV20-1
SARWDQVNTEAF
>TRBJ1-6|12|-|TRBV14
ASSRQGENSPLH
>TRBJ2-4|12|-|TRBV25-1
ASSESDSLNIQY
>TRBJ1-2|15|-|TRBV13
ASSSLATGTVNYGYT
>TRBJ1-1|15|-|TRBV20-1
SARELGQPSRRSEAF
>TRBJ2-5|14|TRBD2|TRBV7-2
ASSSRLAGSQETQY
>TRBJ2-5|12|-|TRBV19
ATMEGAPGETQY
>TRBJ2-1|15|TRBD2|TRBV5-4
ASSQGLAESSYNEQF
>TRBJ1-4|12|-|TRBV5-1
ASSLAAGTEKLF
>TRBJ2-1|13|-|TRBV20-1
SAMASRGSYNEQF
>TRBJ1-1|13|-|TRBV12-3/TRBV12-4
ASNWGRGPNTEAF
>TRBJ2-2|13|-|TRBV2
ASNPPGKDTGELF
>TRBJ1-1|12|-|TRBV12-3/TRBV12-4
ASSLQDMNTEAF
>TRBJ2-7|13|-|TRBV6-5
ASSYSGQGGYEQY
>TRBJ2-7|10|TRBD1|TRBV25-1
ASRGTAYEQY
>TRBJ2-7|11|-|TRBV2
ASRRPSSYEQY
>TRBJ2-7|11|-|TRBV20-1
SASWTEAYEQY
>TRBJ1-2|11|-|TRBV20-1
SASLPSLYGYT
>TRBJ2-7|11|-|TRBV7-9
ASSLEPPYEQY